The present entry profiles one T cell receptor (beta chain) with its context. The V and J ends lost 3 bases and 0 bases respectively, with 23 bases between them. The CDR3 length is 19 residues. CDR1 and CDR2 from the germline V gene are MRHNA and SNTAGT. Amplification of the TCR beta CDR3 regions used RNA transcripts (as template). An initial RT-PCR round employing HTBI primers preceded a second-round multiplex PCR. TCRdb analysed the multiplex PCR reads with MiXCR anew, one entry per CDR3 protein. The sample records 500,000 to 800,000 distinct CDR3 sequences, about two fifths being singletons. The sample originates from a study of Graves' ophthalmopathy and Graves' hyperthyroidism.

Sequences were obtained from peripheral blood. The chain employs TRBV6-4 and TRBJ1-1; D is possibly TRBD1 (5 bases). The clonotype comes from an adult man with Graves' ophthalmopathy. The CDR3 reads CASSEGIPGRRRLNTEAFF. The CDR3 DNA reads as TGTGCCAGCAGTGAAGGGATTCCGGGACGGAGGAGATTGAACACTGAAGCTTTCTTT.